Described below is a single T cell receptor (beta chain) sequence and its context. The data were obtained in a study of OX40 agonist ivuxolimab in advanced cancers. Study-wide context: Patients' therapy was ivuxolimab, an antibody that acts as an agonist of OX40 (CD134). The dose-escalation cohort had hepatocellular carcinoma, melanoma, renal cell or head and neck cancer. The group had a mean age of roughly 65 years, ranged from about 23 to 85, and was around 82% male.

The data were produced by immunoSEQ multiplex PCR, yet TCRdb's version contains in-frame clones alone and is incomplete. The data hold about 28,000 clones, with about 84% observed a single time. This TCR derives from an adult with an advanced solid tumor such as melanoma, head and neck, liver or kidney cancer. The starting material was CD4+ or CD8+ T cells sorted from blood, obtained in a trial of the OX40 agonist ivuxolimab.

The CDR3 sequence: CASSVSGLAGGRGHNEQFF. The CDR3 DNA reads as TGTGCCAGCAGCGTCTCTGGGCTAGCGGGAGGGCGTGGCCACAATGAGCAGTTCTTC. The chain uses TRBV9 and TRBJ2-1, with 12 bases identical to TRBD2. There are 19 residues in the CDR3. J gave up 5 bases and V 2 bases, and 14 bases lay outside the gene matches. Germline lookup yields CDR1 SGDLS and CDR2 YYNGEE.